This T cell receptor beta chain emerged from a study of T-cell memory formation after mild COVID-19. Study details: Largely, TCR clusters stayed within a single donor. Overall study findings and caveats: Pre-infection memory contained some responding clones, which suggested that cross-reactive memory had joined. A second wave expanding day 15 to 37 was CD4+-biased; contracting clones were balanced. CD4+ contracting clones were mainly CM and EM; CD8+ ones, EMRA.

MiXCR was run by TCRdb on the 5' RACE reads, yielding one entry per CDR3 protein. The table shows 400,000 or so distinct CDR3 sequences, with around 20% occurring only once. The CDR3 extends over 15 amino acids. The V end lost 5 bases, the J end lost 6 bases, and 16 bases lay between the germline ends. Germline CDR1 KGHDR, CDR2 SFDVKD. Comments on this clonotype: Its cognate antigen is unknown.

The sequencing input was PBMCs or a T cell subset sorted from them (not recorded which). V usage is TRBV24-1 and J usage is TRBJ2-1; possibly TRBD2 for D (6 bases). The sequence was collected from an adult woman who had mild COVID-19 (a few samples of this study predate the infection). Cell type and time point are not known. The CDR3 DNA sequence: TGTGCCACCAGTGGTGGGGACTGGCCGACCAATGAGCAGTTCTTC. It translates to CATSGGDWPTNEQFF.